Listed below are T cell receptor beta chains from one sample, sequenced in a study of blood T cells in healthy people across ages. TCRdb reprocessed the 5' RACE reads via MiXCR and lists one record per CDR3 protein. This table has 380,000 or so distinct CDR3 sequences, roughly half appearing once. The material sequenced was blood. These receptors all stem from a man aged 60 to 75 in good health. Each CDR3 is given with its conserved first and last residue. D genes are given only for firm matches.

d_call | v_call | cdr3_aa
- | TRBV7-2 | CASSTRGAAFGQYF
- | TRBV4-3 | CASSQQDGLNSPLHF
- | TRBV6-2/TRBV6-3 | CASSQGATLGTQYF
TRBD1 | TRBV5-1 | CGSRGLASTDTQYF
TRBD2 | TRBV11-1 | CASSPLITPLAGDNEQFF
TRBD1 | TRBV20-1 | CSATGQGNYGYTF
TRBD2 | TRBV3-1 | CASSLRSGGVQDTQYF
- | TRBV10-3 | CAISDGSNEKLFF
- | TRBV7-2 | CASSPTRHTSGNTIYF
TRBD2 | TRBV20-1 | CSAEERLAGTAEQYF
TRBD2 | TRBV20-1 | CSARLAEAYNEQFF
- | TRBV14 | CASSQVVTVAQYF
TRBD2 | TRBV27 | CASSPTPGGETQYF
- | TRBV6-2/TRBV6-3 | CASSKLTDTQYF
- | TRBV6-5 | CASSYSSGIPAGEQYF
TRBD2 | TRBV6-1 | CASSDTTGLAGTINEQYF
- | TRBV20-1 | CSARSRRGTDNSPLHF
- | TRBV11-1 | CASSLAPATDTQYF
- | TRBV9 | CASHTGSYEQYF
- | TRBV20-1 | CSARDARESSYEQYF
- | TRBV6-2/TRBV6-3 | CASSYTPRSYNEQFF
- | TRBV10-3 | CAIGEDPRAQHF
- | TRBV7-2 | CASRVGGTGELFF